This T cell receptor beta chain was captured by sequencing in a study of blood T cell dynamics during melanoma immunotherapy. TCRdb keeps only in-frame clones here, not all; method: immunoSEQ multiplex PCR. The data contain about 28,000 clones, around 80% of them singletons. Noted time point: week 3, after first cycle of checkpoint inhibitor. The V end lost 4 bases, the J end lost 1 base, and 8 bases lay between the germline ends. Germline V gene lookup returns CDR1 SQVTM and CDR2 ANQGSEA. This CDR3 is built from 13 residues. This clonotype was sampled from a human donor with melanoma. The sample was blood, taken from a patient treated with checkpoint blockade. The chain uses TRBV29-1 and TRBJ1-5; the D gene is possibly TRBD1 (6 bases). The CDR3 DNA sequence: TGCAGCGTTGTAGGGGGGAGCAATCAGCCCCAGCATTTT. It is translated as CSVVGGSNQPQHF.